The T cell receptor (beta chain) under discussion was sequenced for a study of blood T cell repertoires in COVID-19. On the study more broadly: Samples of COVID-19 (acute and convalescent) were obtained from the United States, Italy and Spain. In each case, the material was cDNA or gDNA derived from T cells, B-cell-depleted T cells, or PBMCs.

CDR1 and CDR2 (germline): SGHRS, YFSETQ. CDR3 size: 15 residues. V lost 4 bases to trimming and J lost 6 bases; unmatched junction nucleotides: 8. This clone was seen a handful of times. How the authors handled the data: Amplification of reference gene primers was used by the study to estimate nucleated cell counts. The repertoire was sequenced with immunoSEQ multiplex PCR; TCRdb's copy has only in-frame clones and lacks some. V, J and clone size derive from that table, while D and trimming were established from the DNA sequence. The repertoire holds 200,000 to 250,000 clones, 89% seen once, with 4% to 5.5% in the top ten.

This receptor was identified in a woman aged 40-49 years with acute or convalescent COVID-19. Sequenced material: peripheral blood. The V and J genes are TRBV5-1 and TRBJ2-3; 10 bases match TRBD2. The DNA of the CDR3 is TGCGCCAGCAGCCCACAGCGGGGGGGAGGTGATACGCAGTATTTT. Protein: CASSPQRGGGDTQYF. Full variable domain (remainder filled in from reference TRBV5-1 and TRBJ2-3): KAGVTQTPRYLIKTRGQQVTLSCSPISGHRSVSWYQQTPGQGLQFLFEYFSETQRNKGNFPGRFSGRQFSNSRSEMNVSTLELGDSALYLCASSPQRGGGDTQYFGPGTRLTVL.